These 17 T cell receptor beta chains were all obtained from the same sample, sequenced in a study of cytomegalovirus exposure and HLA in healthy donors. This table comes from immunoSEQ multiplex PCR, and its TCRdb copy is limited to in-frame clones, with some not included. This table has 250,000 to 400,000 clones, over 75% appearing once. Input material: PBMCs. These receptors all stem from a man younger than 40 in good health and CMV-seronegative.

This sequence joins TRBV6-5 and TRBJ1-2, with a tentative D call TRBD1 (5 bases). There are 13 residues in the CDR3. Germline V gives CDR1 MNHEY, CDR2 SVGAGI. Trimming took off 2 bases at V and 2 bases at J, with 6 bases between the two ends. CDR3 sequence reads: CASSYKGNYGYTF. In nucleotides, the CDR3 is TGTGCCAGCAGTTACAAGGGGAACTATGGCTACACCTTC.

V is TRBV2 and J is TRBJ2-7; 7 nucleotides match TRBD1. V lost 2 bases to trimming and J lost 4 bases; unmatched junction nucleotides: 8. Germline loops: CDR1 SNHLY, CDR2 FYNNEI. CDR3 size: 15 residues. The CDR3 bases are TGTGCCAGCAGTGAACAGGGGGTCACGGTGTACGAGCAGTACTTC. Protein: CASSEQGVTVYEQYF.

The V and J genes are TRBV27 and TRBJ2-1; 7 bases match TRBD2. CDR1 and CDR2 (germline): MNHEY, SMNVEV (reference sequence). CDR3 length: 16 amino acids. J was trimmed by 0 bases and V by 6 bases; bases with no gene match: 8. The CDR3 sequence is CASSRDYRSSYNEQFF. In DNA form, the CDR3 reads TGTGCCAGCAGCCGGGACTACAGAAGCTCCTACAATGAGCAGTTCTTC.

The chain employs TRBV13 and TRBJ1-5; weak D call: TRBD1 (5 bases). Trimming took off 5 bases at V and 6 bases at J, with 8 bases between the two ends. Germline CDR1 is PRHDT and CDR2 is FYEKMQ (reference sequence). CDR3 size: 12 residues. CDR3 residues: CASSIQGQPQHF. DNA for the CDR3: TGTGCCAGCAGCATCCAGGGTCAGCCCCAGCATTTT.

The V call is TRBV6-6, the J call TRBJ2-7, with 8 bases fitting TRBD1. There are 16 residues in the CDR3. V was clipped by 4 bases and J by 3 bases; unmatched bases: 11. CDR1 and CDR2 from the germline V gene are MNHNY and SVGAGI (reference sequence). CDR3 sequence: CASSSTTGEAYYEQYF. The CDR3, as DNA: TGTGCCAGCAGTTCCACGACAGGGGAGGCCTACTACGAGCAGTACTTC.

The chain links TRBV5-6 to TRBJ2-1, with TRBD1 identical over 8 bases. With V trimmed by 3 bases and J by 4 bases, 0 bases remained unmatched. The CDR3 has 13 residues. Germline V gives CDR1 SGHDT, CDR2 YYEEEE. CDR3 nucleotide sequence: TGTGCCAGCAGCTGGACAGGGTACAATGAGCAGTTCTTC. Protein: CASSWTGYNEQFF.

This clone has just a few counts. The J gene is TRBJ2-7, the V gene TRBV27, with TRBD1 as a possible D gene (6 bases). The V gene's germline CDR1 is MNHEY and CDR2 SMNVEV (reference sequence). The CDR3 spans 15 residues. V was pared by 0 bases and J by 5 bases, with 14 bases between. In DNA form, the CDR3 reads TGTGCCAGCAGTTTATCGCTGGGGGCCGTTGACGAGCAGTACTTC. Encoded protein: CASSLSLGAVDEQYF.

V and J are TRBV7-9 and TRBJ2-3; the match to TRBD2 covers 12 bases. V lost 7 bases and J lost 4; bases outside the gene matches: 6. Germline loops: CDR1 SEHNR, CDR2 FQNEAQ (reference sequence). There are 15 residues in the CDR3. Here the CDR3 DNA reads TGTGCCAGCACCCTAGCGGGGGGGCCTTCAGATACGCAGTATTTT. It is translated as CASTLAGGPSDTQYF.

The chain combines TRBV6-1 with TRBJ2-5, with D hard to call. Deletions cut 0 bases from V and 5 bases from J, with 13 bases between. There are 15 residues in the CDR3. The V gene's germline CDR1 is MNHNS and CDR2 SASEGT. Here the CDR3 reads CASSEAFGPGETQYF. The CDR3 DNA is TGTGCCAGCAGTGAAGCTTTCGGTCCCGGGGAGACCCAGTACTTC.

In its sample, this clone was seen a few times. The rearrangement links TRBV2 to TRBJ1-2, with TRBD1 matching over 7 bases. The CDR3 is 16 amino acids. J lost 5 bases, V lost 3 bases, and 12 bases had no gene match. The germline V gene has CDR1 SNHLY and CDR2 FYNNEI. The CDR3 sequence: CASSETRTGDTYGYTF. Written as DNA, the CDR3 is TGTGCCAGCAGTGAGACTCGTACAGGGGATACTTATGGCTACACCTTC.

The chain combines TRBV29-1 with TRBJ2-6; D gene unclear. V shed 7 bases and J shed 1 base, with 5 bases lying between them. CDR1 SQVTM and CDR2 ANQGSEA come from the germline V gene. This CDR3 has 12 residues. The CDR3, as DNA: TGCAGCGCCACTTCTGGGGCCAACGTCCTGACTTTC. It translates to CSATSGANVLTF.

DNA of the CDR3: TGCGCCAGCAGCTTGGCCGTTGGGAGGATGAACACTGAAGCTTTCTTT. Its translation: CASSLAVGRMNTEAFF. V is TRBV5-1 and J is TRBJ1-1; D uncertain. The CDR3 is 16 amino acids. Trimming pared 0 bases from V and 0 bases from J, leaving 12 bases between. Germline CDR1 is SGHRS and CDR2 is YFSETQ.

The J gene is TRBJ1-1, the V gene TRBV19; maybe TRBD1 (6 bases). V was clipped by 6 bases and J by 4 bases, with 12 bases between them. This CDR3 is built from 13 residues. The germline CDR1 and CDR2 sequences are LNHDA and SQIVND (reference sequence). Here the CDR3 reads CASSPTGGTEAFF. CDR3 in DNA: TGTGCCAGTAGCCCGACAGGAGGCACTGAAGCTTTCTTT.

This clone was detected a few times. The CDR3 bases are TGTGCCAGCAGCCAAGCGGGACAGGGTTTCTACGAGCAGTACTTC. As protein: CASSQAGQGFYEQYF. The genes are TRBV14 and TRBJ2-7, with TRBD1 identical over 9 bases. Germline-derived CDR1 and CDR2 are SGHDN and FVKESK. Trimming took 1 base from V and 3 from J; bases not matched to a gene: 4. The CDR3 contains 15 residues.

The CDR3 coding sequence is TGTGCCAGCAGCTTTCAGGGCGGCGGGGCCAACGTCCTGACTTTC. This gives the protein CASSFQGGGANVLTF. V is TRBV7-9 and J is TRBJ2-6, with D perhaps TRBD1 (5 bases). CDR3 length: 15 amino acids. V was pared by 3 bases and J by 4 bases, with 10 bases between. CDR1 SEHNR and CDR2 FQNEAQ come from the germline V gene (reference sequence).

This clone was recorded once. The chain couples TRBV10-2 to TRBJ2-2; no clear D gene. Germline assignment: CDR1 WSHSY and CDR2 SAAADI. Trimming cost V 7 bases and J 3 bases, with 6 bases left between them. This CDR3 is built from 12 residues. This CDR3 reads CASTQDTGELFF. The DNA of the CDR3 is TGCGCCAGCACCCAGGACACCGGGGAGCTGTTTTTT.

The genes are TRBV19 and TRBJ1-1; 9 positions match TRBD1. CDR1 and CDR2 (germline): LNHDA, SQIVND (reference sequence). V lost 4 bases, J lost 5 bases, and 8 bases stayed unmatched. This CDR3 is built from 15 residues. This chain's CDR3 is CASSKGQGIRTEAFF. CDR3 nucleotide sequence: TGTGCCAGTAGTAAAGGACAGGGGATAAGGACTGAAGCTTTCTTT.